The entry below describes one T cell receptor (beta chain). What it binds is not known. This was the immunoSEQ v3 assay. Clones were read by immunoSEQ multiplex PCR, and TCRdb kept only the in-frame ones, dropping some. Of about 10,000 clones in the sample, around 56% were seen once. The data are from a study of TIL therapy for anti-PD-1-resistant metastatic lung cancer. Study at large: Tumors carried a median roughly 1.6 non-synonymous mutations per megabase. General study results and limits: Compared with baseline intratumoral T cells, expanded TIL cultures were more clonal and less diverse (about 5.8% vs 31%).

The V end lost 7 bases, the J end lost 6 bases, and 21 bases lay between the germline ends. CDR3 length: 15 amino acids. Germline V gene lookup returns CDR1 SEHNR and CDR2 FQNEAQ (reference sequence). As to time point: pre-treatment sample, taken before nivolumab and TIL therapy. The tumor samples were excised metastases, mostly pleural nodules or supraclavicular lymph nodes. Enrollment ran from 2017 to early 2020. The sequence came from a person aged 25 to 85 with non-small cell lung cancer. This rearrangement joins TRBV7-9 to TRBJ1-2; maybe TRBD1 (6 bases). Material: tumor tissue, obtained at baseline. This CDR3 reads CASTSSNTGSDGYTF. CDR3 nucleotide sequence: TGTGCCAGCACCTCGAGCAATACAGGGTCGGATGGCTACACCTTC.